Many counts were recorded for the clone carrying this T cell receptor beta chain. Time point given: patch test 3, about 24 weeks after DPC sensitization. Treatment described: therapeutic diphenylcyclopropenone sensitization with weekly scalp DPC. Sequencing started from total RNA isolated from unfractionated whole blood. Suited to DPC and affected by alopecia, the donors ranged from 18 to 70 years old. Germline V gene sequence: CDR1 SEHNR, CDR2 FQNEAQ (reference sequence). The CDR3 is made up of 10 amino acids. The ends were cut back, 4 bases at V and 8 bases at J, with 4 bases in the middle. The study used a library that attached unique molecular identifiers to individual cDNA molecules. TCRdb re-called the RACE reads through MiXCR, storing one row per CDR3 protein. The table has about 39,000 distinct CDR3 sequences, approximately 11% seen once; the top ten hold roughly 2.1%. The sample comes from a study of human T cells and chemical hapten exposure. Study-level background: Subjects had 2% DPC placed on 2 cm by 2 cm of upper inner arm skin for sensitization.

The source material was whole blood, sampled in connection with sensitization to the hapten diphenylcyclopropenone (DPC). The chain uses TRBV7-9 and TRBJ2-3; no reliable D call. This TCR was sampled from a woman aged 40 to 49 with alopecia areata. Some clones in this sample may be carry-over from other donors' samples. CDR3 DNA: TGTGCCAGCAGCTCTGGTACGCAGTATTTT. Translating it yields CASSSGTQYF.